The 8 T cell receptor beta chains listed next were all sequenced from one sample in a study of blood T cell repertoires in COVID-19. Here immunoSEQ multiplex PCR was the method, and the copy in TCRdb shows in-frame clones only, minus some. The sample has some 50,000 clones; approximately 80% are singletons. Sample: peripheral blood. These TCRs come from a man aged 45-65 years with acute or convalescent COVID-19.

This chain links TRBV19 with TRBJ1-1, with D uncertain. The germline gives CDR1 LNHDA, CDR2 SQIVND (reference sequence). This CDR3 region has 12 residues. V lost 6 bases and J lost 1, with 6 bases in between. The CDR3, as DNA: TGTGCCAGTAGAACAGCGAACACTGAAGCTTTCTTT. Protein: CASRTANTEAFF.

The CDR3 loop reads CASSVGGRNEQYF. CDR3 DNA: TGTGCCAGCAGCGTAGGAGGGAGGAACGAGCAGTACTTC. This chain connects TRBV9 to TRBJ2-7, with D tentatively TRBD2 (6 bases). Germline V gives CDR1 SGDLS, CDR2 YYNGEE. Trimming took 0 bases from V and 5 from J, leaving 9 bases between them. The CDR3 length is 13 residues.

The chain carries TRBV12-3 or TRBV12-4 and TRBJ1-6, with D possibly TRBD1 on 5 matching bases. V gave up 6 bases and J gave up 10 bases, with 10 bases separating them. The CDR3 contains 12 residues. The CDR3 loop reads CASRPPGSPLHF. In DNA form, the CDR3 reads TGTGCCAGCAGACCCCCAGGGTCACCCCTCCACTTT.

J is TRBJ1-6 and V is TRBV2; D unresolved. This CDR3 spans 16 amino acids. V shed 6 bases and J shed 5 bases, with 17 bases lying between them. The germline V gene has CDR1 SNHLY and CDR2 FYNNEI. The chain's CDR3 is CASRARSGINNSPLHF. The CDR3 nucleotides read TGTGCCAGCAGGGCCCGGTCGGGGATTAATAATTCACCCCTCCACTTT.

V usage is TRBV19 and J usage is TRBJ2-2; D unclear. This CDR3 is 17 amino acids long. V lost 1 base, J lost 4 bases, and 16 bases lay in between. Germline V gives CDR1 LNHDA, CDR2 SQIVND (reference sequence). CDR3 protein: CASSIAGRRRRTGELFF. CDR3 nucleotides: TGTGCCAGTAGTATAGCGGGTCGAAGGCGCCGCACCGGGGAGCTGTTTTTT.

The J gene is TRBJ1-2, the V gene TRBV5-4, with 7 nucleotides matching TRBD1. Unmatched junction bases numbered 6, after V lost 1 base and J lost 3 bases. This CDR3 comprises 15 residues. CDR1 and CDR2 from the germline V gene are SGHNT and YYREEE (reference sequence). CDR3 sequence (DNA): TGTGCCAGCAGCTTGTCAAGGGGGCGAGACTATGGCTACACCTTC. Protein sequence: CASSLSRGRDYGYTF.

This chain joins TRBV7-6 and TRBJ2-1, with TRBD1 as a possible D gene (6 bases). Trimming removed 8 bases from V and 3 bases from J, with 20 bases in between. CDR1 and CDR2 from the germline V gene are SGHVS and FNYEAQ. The CDR3 sequence is 16 residues long. In nucleotides, the CDR3 is TGTGCCAGCTGTGCAGGGGTAGACCCAATCTACAATGAGCAGTTCTTC. Its translation: CASCAGVDPIYNEQFF.

This clone was counted only a few times. The chain links TRBV28 to TRBJ1-6; D gene ambiguous. The CDR3 spans 16 residues. Deletions cut 3 bases from V and 7 bases from J, with 16 bases between. Germline loops: CDR1 MDHEN, CDR2 SYDVKM. This CDR3 is CASSLSGPRRNSPLHF. CDR3 in DNA: TGTGCCAGCAGTTTGTCGGGCCCGAGGAGGAATTCACCCCTCCACTTT.